The rows below give T cell receptor beta chains drawn from one sample of a study of T cell responses to AZD1222 COVID-19 vaccine. The protocol was immunoSEQ multiplex PCR, while the TCRdb copy is restricted to in-frame clones and leaves out a portion. Of 200,000 or so clones listed, approximately 94% are singletons. The sample in question was peripheral blood, obtained 28 days after the second AZD1222 dose. The source is an adult who received the AZD1222 COVID-19 vaccine. Both conserved end residues are part of each CDR3. Fields, in order: D gene, V gene, J gene, clone size, CDR3 DNA, CDR3 protein. D genes are given only for firm matches. Clone size is given for some rows only: seen once, a few or many times, or a class if the clone is expanded.

TRBD2	TRBV6-1	TRBJ2-3	NA	TGTGCCAGCAGTGAGGGACTAGCGGACACAGATACGCAGTATTTT	CASSEGLADTDTQYF
NA	TRBV28	TRBJ1-2	NA	TGTGCCAGCAGTTTGCCAGGGCAAACTAACTATGGCTACACCTTC	CASSLPGQTNYGYTF
NA	TRBV30	TRBJ1-5	NA	TGTGCCTGGAGTGTACTTGGTAGCGGGCCCCAGCATTTT	CAWSVLGSGPQHF
NA	TRBV5-1	TRBJ1-2	NA	TGCGCCAGCAGCTTGGGGGACTCGGCTTCGGGCTACACCTTC	CASSLGDSASGYTF
NA	TRBV5-6	TRBJ2-2	NA	TGTGCCAGCAGCTTGATTGAGGGAAAGAGGGAGCTGTTTTTT	CASSLIEGKRELFF
TRBD2	TRBV5-4	TRBJ2-3	NA	TGTGCCAGCAGCTTGGCGCGGGGGGGAGATACGCAGTATTTT	CASSLARGGDTQYF
TRBD1	TRBV2	TRBJ2-5	NA	TGTGCCAGCTCGACAGGGCCCGAGACCCAGTACTTC	CASSTGPETQYF
NA	TRBV7-9	TRBJ1-6	NA	TGTGCCAGCAGTCCCGGGGGCCGGATAGATAATTCACCCCTCCACTTT	CASSPGGRIDNSPLHF
NA	TRBV5-4	TRBJ1-4	NA	TGTGCCAGCAGCCCGGCGGGGAGTTCTTCTGAAAAACTGTTTTTT	CASSPAGSSSEKLFF
NA	TRBV18	TRBJ1-3	NA	TGTGCCAGCTCACCACCTTTGAGGGGTTTCGGCGGAAACACCATATATTTT	CASSPPLRGFGGNTIYF
TRBD1	TRBV7-2	TRBJ1-2	NA	TGTGCCAGCAGCCCGGGACAGAACTATGGCTACACCTTC	CASSPGQNYGYTF
NA	TRBV6-2/TRBV6-3	TRBJ1-4	once	TGTGCCAGCAGCCCGGGACATTCTAATGAAAAACTGTTTTTT	CASSPGHSNEKLFF
NA	TRBV6-6	TRBJ1-4	once	TGTGCCAGCAGTTTGCTTGGGGGAAATGAAAAACTGTTTTTT	CASSLLGGNEKLFF
TRBD1	TRBV6-1	TRBJ1-6	NA	TGTGCCAGCAGTGAGCAGACAGGGATTAGCTCACCCCTCCACTTT	CASSEQTGISSPLHF
NA	TRBV3-1/TRBV3-2	TRBJ1-6	NA	TGTGCCAGCAGCCCCCGGGCAGTGAGCTCCTATAATTCACCCCTCCACTTT	CASSPRAVSSYNSPLHF
TRBD2	TRBV27	TRBJ2-7	NA	TGTGCCAGCAGTTTAGGGCCTTCTAGCGGGGAATACGAGCAGTACTTC	CASSLGPSSGEYEQYF
NA	TRBV18	TRBJ1-4	NA	TGTGCCAGCTCACCACGGGGGGGCCTGGATGAAAAACTGTTTTTT	CASSPRGGLDEKLFF
NA	TRBV2	TRBJ1-2	NA	TGTGCCAGCAGTGATGACACCCCCCACACCTTC	CASSDDTPHTF
NA	TRBV14	TRBJ1-1	NA	TGTGCCAGCAGCCAAGACATGAACACTGAAGCTTTCTTT	CASSQDMNTEAFF
NA	TRBV12-3/TRBV12-4	TRBJ2-3	NA	TGTGCCTTAGGTCTTGCTAGCACAGATACGCAGTATTTT	CALGLASTDTQYF
NA	TRBV6-5	TRBJ2-4	NA	TGTGCCAGCAGCCTCGGGGGAACAAAAAACATTCAGTACTTC	CASSLGGTKNIQYF
TRBD1	TRBV13	TRBJ1-2	NA	TGTGCCAGCAGCCAAGGACAGGGAGACTATGGCTACACCTTC	CASSQGQGDYGYTF
NA	TRBV24-1	TRBJ1-2	NA	TGTGCCACCAGTGACCCAACCGGAGGCAATGGCTACACCTTC	CATSDPTGGNGYTF
NA	TRBV9	TRBJ1-1	NA	TGTGCCAGCAGCCCTCAGTCGGGCGGAGCTTTCTTT	CASSPQSGGAFF
NA	TRBV9	TRBJ1-2	NA	TGTGCCAGCAGCACTCCCGAGTGGGGCTACACCTTC	CASSTPEWGYTF
TRBD1	TRBV28	TRBJ2-1	NA	TGTGCCAGCATCCTCGGGACAGGGGGTAATGAGCAGTTCTTC	CASILGTGGNEQFF
NA	TRBV7-3	TRBJ2-2	NA	TGTGCCAGCAGCTACTCATCCGGGACAAACACCGGGGAGCTGTTTTTT	CASSYSSGTNTGELFF
TRBD1	TRBV5-4	TRBJ2-5	NA	TGTGCCAGCAGCTTGACAGGGGTGGAGACCCAGTACTTC	CASSLTGVETQYF
NA	TRBV6-5	TRBJ2-7	NA	TGTGCCAGCACCGAAGGGGTGTGGCAGTACTTC	CASTEGVWQYF
NA	TRBV30	TRBJ1-1	once	TGTGCCTGGAGTGTTGGCACCCGAGGAGGCACTGAAGCTTTCTTT	CAWSVGTRGGTEAFF
NA	TRBV5-5	TRBJ2-7	NA	TGTGCCAGCAGCTTATCCCCAATGAGGTCCTACGAGCAGTACTTC	CASSLSPMRSYEQYF
NA	TRBV19	TRBJ1-1	NA	TGTGCCAGTAGTATCCCCGGTCTCGGTCAGAACACTGAAGCTTTCTTT	CASSIPGLGQNTEAFF
NA	TRBV15	TRBJ1-5	NA	TGTGCCACGAAGCAGGGAAAGCAGAATCAGCCCCAGCATTTT	CATKQGKQNQPQHF
NA	TRBV7-9	TRBJ1-2	few	TGTGCCAGCAGCTCCGATAAGTACTATGGCTACACCTTC	CASSSDKYYGYTF
NA	TRBV27	TRBJ1-1	NA	TGTGCCAGCAGTTTCTCCGAGGGCCGGGAAGCTTTCTTT	CASSFSEGREAFF
NA	TRBV6-4	TRBJ2-1	NA	TGTGCCAGCAGTGACTTTGGGCGCCTCTACAATGAGCAGTTCTTC	CASSDFGRLYNEQFF
TRBD1	TRBV2	TRBJ1-5	NA	TGTGCCAGCAACGACGGGACAGGCTACAATCAGCCCCAGCATTTT	CASNDGTGYNQPQHF
NA	TRBV3-1/TRBV3-2	TRBJ2-5	NA	TGTGCCAGCAGCGCCTTCCAAGAGACCCAGTACTTC	CASSAFQETQYF
NA	TRBV18	TRBJ1-1	NA	TGTGCCAGCTCACCAGGCCTGAACACTGAAGCTTTCTTT	CASSPGLNTEAFF
NA	TRBV18	TRBJ1-5	NA	TGTGCCAGCTCACCCACAGAGGTGCGATATCAGCCCCAGCATTTT	CASSPTEVRYQPQHF
NA	TRBV3-1/TRBV3-2	TRBJ1-1	NA	TGTGCCAGCAGCTCTCCGGGGGGCACTGAAGCTTTCTTT	CASSSPGGTEAFF